A single T cell receptor (beta chain) is shown here with its context. Using immunoSEQ multiplex PCR, the repertoire was profiled, and TCRdb retains in-frame clones only, with some absent. Among over 200,000 clones listed, more than 80% were seen once. This sample was included in a study of blood T cell repertoires in COVID-19. The CDR3 is 14 amino acids. Germline-derived CDR1 and CDR2 are SGHRS and YFSETQ. V was clipped by 2 bases and J by 7 bases; unmatched bases: 8. Seattle's cohort entered during active infection and was followed longitudinally. The chain links TRBV5-1 to TRBJ1-1, with TRBD1 matching 7 bases. The sequence came from a man younger than 40 with COVID-19, enrolled during active disease. The sequenced sample was peripheral blood. The CDR3 region has the DNA TGCGCCAGCAGCTTACAGGGGATCGGGAGTGAAGCTTTCTTT. It translates to CASSLQGIGSEAFF.